What follows are 25 T cell receptor beta chains derived from one specimen sequenced in a study of T cell repertoires in cytomegalovirus infection. Each CDR3 protein gets one entry after TCRdb re-called the reads with MiXCR. The sample shows a few hundred thousand distinct CDR3 sequences, more than 8% of them seen only once. The sample comprised PBMCs. These TCRs come from a human donor in good health (CMV status not recorded). Some clones in this sample may be carry-over from other donors' samples.

This clonotype was counted between two and nine times. The chain uses TRBV5-6 and TRBJ2-1, with D uncertain. Germline CDR1 reads SGHDT; CDR2 reads YYEEEE. This CDR3 region has 12 residues. V lost 1 base and J 9 bases, leaving 8 bases between the germline ends. The CDR3 loop reads CASSLYRREQFF. DNA for the CDR3: TGTGCCAGCAGCTTGTATCGACGTGAGCAGTTCTTC.

V and J are TRBV18 and TRBJ2-5; 16 bases map to TRBD2. Losses at the gene ends were 3 bases for V and 0 bases for J; bases not matched to a gene: 1. The CDR3 has 17 amino acids. CDR1 is KGHSH and CDR2 is LQKENI in the germline V gene. CDR3: CASSPGLAGGNQETQYF. The DNA for the CDR3 is TGTGCCAGCTCACCGGGACTAGCGGGGGGGAACCAAGAGACCCAGTACTTC. The whole variable domain, filled in from reference TRBV18 and TRBJ2-5, reads NAGVMQNPRHLVRRRGQEARLRCSPMKGHSHVYWYRQLPEEGLKFMVYLQKENIIDESGMPKERFSAEFPKEGPSILRIQQVVRGDSAAYFCASSPGLAGGNQETQYFGPGTRLLVL.

V gene TRBV4-3 combines with J gene TRBJ1-5; no reliable D call. With 0 bases removed from V and 3 bases from J, the gap between germline ends came to 9 bases. CDR1 is LGHNA and CDR2 is YSLEER in the germline V gene. This CDR3 has 15 amino acids. In nucleotides, the CDR3 is TGCGCCAGCAGCCAAGATGGCCGGTTCAATCAGCCCCAGCATTTT. Translated, it gives CASSQDGRFNQPQHF.

This clonotype was seen ten or more times. The DNA for the CDR3 is TGTGCCAGCAGCTCCCTAGGACTAGCCCAAGAGACCCAGTACTTC. Translated: CASSSLGLAQETQYF. J is TRBJ2-5 and V is TRBV7-2; TRBD2 agrees at 8 bases. This CDR3 has 15 residues. The J segment lost 1 base and the V segment lost 4 bases, leaving 5 bases of the junction unmatched. Germline loops: CDR1 SGHTA, CDR2 FQGNSA.

This clonotype has just a few counts. The chain employs TRBV19 and TRBJ2-7, with 9 bases matching TRBD1. Germline loops: CDR1 LNHDA, CDR2 SQIVND (reference sequence). The CDR3 runs to 13 residues. The V and J ends lost 7 bases and 3 bases, in that order; junction bases with no gene match: 4. CDR3 sequence: CASTSTGGYEQYF. CDR3 DNA: TGTGCCAGTACCTCGACAGGGGGCTACGAGCAGTACTTC.

This clonotype has only a few counts. The V and J genes are TRBV7-6 and TRBJ2-4; D uncertain. CDR1 is SGHVS and CDR2 is FNYEAQ in the germline V gene. Trimming removed 1 base at V and 7 bases at J, with 11 bases between. The CDR3 has 14 residues. CDR3 loop: CASSLGGFRNIQYF. Here the CDR3 DNA reads TGTGCCAGCAGCTTAGGGGGTTTTAGGAACATTCAGTACTTC.

There are many counts of this clonotype. The gene calls are TRBV7-9 and TRBJ1-1; D is possibly TRBD1 (5 bases). Per germline, CDR1 SEHNR and CDR2 FQNEAQ (reference sequence). The CDR3 contains 13 residues. V was pared by 3 bases and J by 1 base, with 6 bases between. Here the CDR3 reads CASSFTGNTEAFF. The DNA for the CDR3 is TGTGCCAGCAGCTTTACAGGGAACACTGAAGCTTTCTTT.

In DNA form, the CDR3 reads TGTGCCACCAGTTTGGGCGGGACAGGGAACACCGGGGAGCTGTTTTTT. Translating it yields CATSLGGTGNTGELFF. This chain links TRBV24-1 with TRBJ2-2; 8 nucleotides line up with TRBD1. The CDR3 has 16 amino acids. Per germline, CDR1 KGHDR and CDR2 SFDVKD. The V gene end was trimmed by 6 bases and the J gene end by 1 base; junction bases not matched to a gene: 6.

This chain uses TRBV7-2 with TRBJ2-5; D may match TRBD1 or TRBD2 (5 bases each). V gave up 3 bases and J gave up 7 bases, with 21 bases separating them. This CDR3 has 16 amino acids. Germline V gives CDR1 SGHTA, CDR2 FQGNSA. The CDR3 coding sequence is TGTGCCAGCAGCTTCGGGACCCAACTGCCCCAGGGGACCCAGTACTTC. Translation: CASSFGTQLPQGTQYF.

This clonotype occurred a few times. This CDR3 reads CSVLGRGPEQFF. For the CDR3, the DNA is TGCAGCGTTCTGGGCCGGGGGCCTGAGCAGTTCTTC. The chain carries TRBV29-1 and TRBJ2-1; either TRBD1 or TRBD2 may supply D (6 bases each). The CDR3 is 12 residues long. Between the trimmed V and J ends, which lost 5 bases and 9 bases, there was a span of 14 bases. Germline-derived CDR1 and CDR2 are SQVTM and ANQGSEA.

The sample holds a few counts of this clonotype. V gene TRBV7-7 combines with J gene TRBJ2-5; TRBD1 might be the D (6 bases). Deletions cut 3 bases from V and 4 bases from J, with 12 bases between. In germline, CDR1 is SSHAT, CDR2 FNYEAQ (reference sequence). CDR3 length: 14 residues. The CDR3 protein is CASSLTGHRETQYF. The DNA for the CDR3 is TGTGCCAGCAGCTTGACGGGACACCGAGAGACCCAGTACTTC.

This clonotype was found many times. The chain links TRBV10-3 to TRBJ1-6, with TRBD1 as a possible D gene (5 bases). Per the germline V gene, CDR1 is ENHRY and CDR2 is SYGVKD. This CDR3 comprises 15 residues. V was shortened by 3 bases and J by 7 bases, with 13 bases between the two germline ends. The CDR3 sequence: CAISESGSGNSPLHF. The CDR3 DNA is TGTGCCATCAGTGAATCAGGGTCAGGGAATTCACCCCTCCACTTT.

Only a few counts were recorded for this clonotype. This chain uses TRBV13 with TRBJ2-7, with D unresolved. Trimming removed 7 bases from V and 5 bases from J, with 12 bases in between. CDR1 and CDR2 from the germline V gene are PRHDT and FYEKMQ (reference sequence). The CDR3 extends over 12 amino acids. DNA of the CDR3: TGTGCCAGCAAATACCAGTCCAACGAGCAGTACTTC. Its translation is CASKYQSNEQYF.

The rearrangement links TRBV20-1 to TRBJ2-5, with 15 bases fitting TRBD2. Germline trimming cut 5 bases from V and 4 bases from J; bases unmatched to any gene: 14. Per germline, CDR1 DFQATT and CDR2 SNEGSKA (reference sequence). The CDR3 runs 18 residues. CDR3 amino acids: CSARPGLAGGWRGETQYF. The CDR3 region has the DNA TGCAGTGCTCGGCCGGGACTAGCGGGAGGATGGCGGGGAGAGACCCAGTACTTC.

This clonotype was seen repeatedly, ten times or more. The chain carries TRBV7-8 and TRBJ2-7; no firm D call. Looked up from germline, CDR1 is SGHVS and CDR2 is FQNEAQ. Trimming took 5 bases from V and 3 from J, leaving 11 bases between them. CDR3 length: 13 residues. As DNA, the CDR3 is TGTGCCAGCAGCCCGATCCTAGGCTACGAGCAGTACTTC. Its translation: CASSPILGYEQYF.

The chain couples TRBV18 to TRBJ2-3; a weak D match, TRBD1 (6 bases). Germline V gene lookup returns CDR1 KGHSH and CDR2 LQKENI. This CDR3 comprises 12 residues. V lost 8 bases to trimming and J lost 5 bases, with 11 bases between them. This CDR3 reads CASTARGDTQYF. The DNA of the CDR3 is TGTGCCAGCACAGCCAGGGGAGATACGCAGTATTTT.

This clonotype has just a few counts. CDR3 DNA sequence: TGTGCCAGCAGTCATAGCGGGAGAGGAGATACGCAGTATTTT. Encoded protein: CASSHSGRGDTQYF. This chain links TRBV2 with TRBJ2-3, with TRBD2 matching over 9 bases. Germline V gene data show CDR1 as SNHLY and CDR2 as FYNNEI. V dropped 5 bases and J dropped 5; count of bases not matched to a gene: 5. This CDR3 comprises 14 residues.

The J gene is TRBJ1-2, the V gene TRBV10-1; TRBD1 matches at 7 bases. The CDR3 totals 14 residues. V gave up 2 bases and J gave up 3 bases; unmatched junction bases: 3. Per the germline V gene, CDR1 is WNHNN and CDR2 is SYGVQD (reference sequence). The CDR3 nucleotides read TGCGCCAGCAGTGAGACAGGACAGGACTATGGCTACACCTTC. It encodes CASSETGQDYGYTF.

The genes are TRBV20-1 and TRBJ1-6; the D gene is possibly TRBD1 (5 bases). V lost 2 bases, J lost 6 bases, and 14 bases lay in between. Germline loops: CDR1 DFQATT, CDR2 SNEGSKA (reference sequence). The CDR3 consists of 15 residues. The CDR3 spells CSARLPGRSNSPLHF. In DNA form, the CDR3 reads TGCAGTGCTAGATTACCAGGGCGAAGTAATTCACCCCTCCACTTT.

This clonotype showed up just a few times. The chain joins TRBV7-7 to TRBJ2-5; weak D call: TRBD1 (6 bases). Trimming pared 5 bases from V and 5 bases from J, leaving 12 bases between. CDR1 is SSHAT, CDR2 FNYEAQ, per germline (reference sequence). CDR3 length: 13 amino acids. CDR3: CASSPQGRETQYF. CDR3 sequence (DNA): TGTGCCAGCAGCCCACAGGGAAGGGAGACCCAGTACTTC.

This clonotype appeared many times. This sequence joins TRBV7-2 and TRBJ2-3; the D gene is possibly TRBD2 (5 bases). The length of the CDR3 is 16 residues. Trimming left V 4 bases short and J 2 bases short, with 16 bases between. Germline V gives CDR1 SGHTA, CDR2 FQGNSA. The CDR3 DNA follows: TGTGCCAGCAGCTCACAACCAGCGGCGCTCACAGATACGCAGTATTTT. This gives the protein CASSSQPAALTDTQYF.

The chain recombines TRBV20-1 with TRBJ2-2; 7 bases map to TRBD1. This CDR3 has 13 residues. CDR1 is DFQATT and CDR2 is SNEGSKA in the germline V gene (reference sequence). V trimming: 6 bases; J trimming: 7 bases; junction bases outside the gene matches: 8. The CDR3 sequence is CSAYRGRGGELFF. The CDR3 nucleotides are TGCAGTGCCTACAGGGGCCGGGGCGGGGAGCTGTTTTTT.

The chain combines TRBV7-2 with TRBJ1-2; possible D gene TRBD1, 5 bases. Trimming pared 0 bases from V and 4 bases from J, leaving 18 bases between. The V gene's germline CDR1 is SGHTA and CDR2 FQGNSA. The CDR3 sequence is 17 residues long. CDR3: CASSLAWDAASLYGYTF. The CDR3 bases are TGTGCCAGCAGCTTAGCTTGGGACGCCGCTTCCCTCTATGGCTACACCTTC.

The chain carries TRBV11-3 and TRBJ2-5; 10 positions match TRBD2. Germline lookup yields CDR1 SGHNT and CDR2 YENEEA. The CDR3 loop spans 15 amino acids. V lost 5 bases to trimming and J lost 1 base; unmatched junction nucleotides: 4. This CDR3 is CASSRSGGAQETQYF. CDR3 sequence (DNA): TGTGCCAGCAGCAGAAGCGGGGGGGCCCAAGAGACCCAGTACTTC.

V is TRBV29-1 and J is TRBJ1-1; 9 bases map to TRBD1. From germline, CDR1 is SQVTM and CDR2 ANQGSEA. This CDR3 comprises 14 residues. The V and J ends lost 8 bases and 1 base, in that order; junction bases with no gene match: 8. The CDR3 loop is CSSRTGAGNTEAFF. As DNA, the CDR3 is TGCAGCTCTCGGACAGGGGCCGGGAACACTGAAGCTTTCTTT.